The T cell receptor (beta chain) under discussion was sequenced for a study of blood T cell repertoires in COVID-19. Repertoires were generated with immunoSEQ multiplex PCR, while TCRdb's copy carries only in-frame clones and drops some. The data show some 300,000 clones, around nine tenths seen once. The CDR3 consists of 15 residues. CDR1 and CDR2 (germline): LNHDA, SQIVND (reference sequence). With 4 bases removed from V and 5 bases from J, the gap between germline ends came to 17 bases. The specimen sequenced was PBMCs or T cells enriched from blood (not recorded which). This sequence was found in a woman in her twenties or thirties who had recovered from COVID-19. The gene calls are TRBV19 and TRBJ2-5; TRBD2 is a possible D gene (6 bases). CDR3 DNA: TGTGCCAGTAGTACCCAGCCGCGGGATCGGGAGACCCAGTACTTC. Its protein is CASSTQPRDRETQYF.